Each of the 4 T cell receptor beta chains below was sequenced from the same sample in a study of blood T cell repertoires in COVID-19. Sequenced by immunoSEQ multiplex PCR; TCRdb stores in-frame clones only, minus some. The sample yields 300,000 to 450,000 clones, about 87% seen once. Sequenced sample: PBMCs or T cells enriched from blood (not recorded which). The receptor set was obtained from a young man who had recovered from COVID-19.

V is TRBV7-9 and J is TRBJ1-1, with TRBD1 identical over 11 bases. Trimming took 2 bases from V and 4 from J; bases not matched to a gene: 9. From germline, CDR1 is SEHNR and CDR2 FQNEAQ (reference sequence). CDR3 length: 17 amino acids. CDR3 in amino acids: CASSLLGPGQGGTEAFF. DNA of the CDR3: TGTGCCAGCAGCTTATTGGGCCCGGGACAGGGGGGCACTGAAGCTTTCTTT.

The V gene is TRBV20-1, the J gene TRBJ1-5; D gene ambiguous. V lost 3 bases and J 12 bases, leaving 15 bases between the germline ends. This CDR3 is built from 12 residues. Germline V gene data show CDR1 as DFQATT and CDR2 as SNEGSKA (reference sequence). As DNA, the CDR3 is TGCAGTGCTAGTGATTGGAGTAAAGGCCAGCATTTT. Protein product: CSASDWSKGQHF.

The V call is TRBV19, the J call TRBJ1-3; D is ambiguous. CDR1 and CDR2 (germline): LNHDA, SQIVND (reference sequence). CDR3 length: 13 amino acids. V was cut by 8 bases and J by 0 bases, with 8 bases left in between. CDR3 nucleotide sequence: TGTGCCAGTCAGCGGGCCTCTGGAAACACCATATATTTT. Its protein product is CASQRASGNTIYF.

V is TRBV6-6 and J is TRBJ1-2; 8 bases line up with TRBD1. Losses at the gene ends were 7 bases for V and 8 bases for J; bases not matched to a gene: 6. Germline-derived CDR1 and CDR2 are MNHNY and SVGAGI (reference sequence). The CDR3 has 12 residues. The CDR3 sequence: CASMQGAFGYTF. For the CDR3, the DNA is TGTGCCAGCATGCAGGGGGCGTTCGGCTACACCTTC.